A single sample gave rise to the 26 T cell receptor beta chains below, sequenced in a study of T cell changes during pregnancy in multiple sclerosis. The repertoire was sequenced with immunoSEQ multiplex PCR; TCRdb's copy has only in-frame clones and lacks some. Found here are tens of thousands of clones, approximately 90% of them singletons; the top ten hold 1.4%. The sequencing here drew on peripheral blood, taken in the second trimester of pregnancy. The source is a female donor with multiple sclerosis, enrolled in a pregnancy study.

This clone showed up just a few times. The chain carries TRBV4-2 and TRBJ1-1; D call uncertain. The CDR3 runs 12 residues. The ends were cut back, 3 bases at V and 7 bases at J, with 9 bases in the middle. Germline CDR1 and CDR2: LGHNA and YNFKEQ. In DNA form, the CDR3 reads TGTGCCAGCAGCCATCCGTCACTTGAAGCTTTCTTT. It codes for CASSHPSLEAFF.

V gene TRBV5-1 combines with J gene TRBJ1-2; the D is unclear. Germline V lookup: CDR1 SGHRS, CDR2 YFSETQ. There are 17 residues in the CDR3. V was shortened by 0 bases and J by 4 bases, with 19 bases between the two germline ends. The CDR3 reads CASSLVAQPRLIYGYTF. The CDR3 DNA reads TGCGCCAGCAGCTTGGTCGCCCAACCTAGACTTATCTATGGCTACACCTTC.

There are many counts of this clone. The CDR3 DNA is TGTGCCAGCACCCCGGGACAGGGGGGTGAGGTGCAGTTCTTC. Protein product: CASTPGQGGEVQFF. The genes are TRBV6-4 and TRBJ2-1; 11 positions match TRBD1. The germline V gene encodes CDR1 MRHNA and CDR2 SNTAGT. CDR3 length: 14 residues. The V and J ends lost 7 bases and 12 bases, in that order; junction bases with no gene match: 11.

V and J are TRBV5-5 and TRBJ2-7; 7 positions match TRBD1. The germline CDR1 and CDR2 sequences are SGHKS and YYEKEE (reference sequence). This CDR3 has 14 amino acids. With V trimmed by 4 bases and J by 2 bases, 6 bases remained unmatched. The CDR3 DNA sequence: TGTGCCAGCAGCCACTGGACAGGTACCTACGAGCAGTACTTC. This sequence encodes CASSHWTGTYEQYF.

The CDR3 DNA reads as TGTGCCAGCAGTCCGTGGAGGACTAGCGGGGGACGCCCAGATACGCAGTATTTT. Its protein is CASSPWRTSGGRPDTQYF. J is TRBJ2-3 and V is TRBV7-9; 13 nucleotides line up with TRBD2. Germline V gene lookup returns CDR1 SEHNR and CDR2 FQNEAQ (reference sequence). This CDR3 is built from 18 residues. V lost 6 bases, J lost 4 bases, and 13 bases stayed unmatched.

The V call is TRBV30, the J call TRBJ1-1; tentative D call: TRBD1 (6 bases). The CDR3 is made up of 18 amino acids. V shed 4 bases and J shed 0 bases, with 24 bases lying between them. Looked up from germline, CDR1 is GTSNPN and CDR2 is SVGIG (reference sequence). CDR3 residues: CAWNAGRGTTLMNTEAFF. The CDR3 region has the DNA TGTGCCTGGAATGCAGGGAGGGGGACAACCCTCATGAACACTGAAGCTTTCTTT.

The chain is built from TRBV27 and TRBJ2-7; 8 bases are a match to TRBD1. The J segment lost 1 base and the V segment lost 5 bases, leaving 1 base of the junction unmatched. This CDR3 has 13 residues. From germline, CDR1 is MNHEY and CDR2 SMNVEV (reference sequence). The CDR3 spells CASSRQGSYEQYF. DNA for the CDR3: TGTGCCAGCAGTCGACAGGGGTCCTACGAGCAGTACTTC.

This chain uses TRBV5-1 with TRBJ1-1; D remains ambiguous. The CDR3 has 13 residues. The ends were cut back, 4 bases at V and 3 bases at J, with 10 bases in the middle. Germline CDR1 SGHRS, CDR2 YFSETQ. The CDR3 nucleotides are TGCGCCAGCAGCGAACTTGAAGACACTGAAGCTTTCTTT. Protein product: CASSELEDTEAFF.

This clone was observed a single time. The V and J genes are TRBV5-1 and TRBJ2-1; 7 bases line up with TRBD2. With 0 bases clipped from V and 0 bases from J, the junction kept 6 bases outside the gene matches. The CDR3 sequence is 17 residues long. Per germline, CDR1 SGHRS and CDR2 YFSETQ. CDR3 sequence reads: CASSLASSGLSYNEQFF. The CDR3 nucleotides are TGCGCCAGCAGCTTGGCCTCTAGCGGCCTCTCCTACAATGAGCAGTTCTTC.

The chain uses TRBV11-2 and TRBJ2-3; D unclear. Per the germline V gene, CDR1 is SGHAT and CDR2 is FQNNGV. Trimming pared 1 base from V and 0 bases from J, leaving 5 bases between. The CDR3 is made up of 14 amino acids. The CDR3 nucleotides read TGTGCCAGCAGCTTAGCACAGAGCACAGATACGCAGTATTTT. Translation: CASSLAQSTDTQYF.

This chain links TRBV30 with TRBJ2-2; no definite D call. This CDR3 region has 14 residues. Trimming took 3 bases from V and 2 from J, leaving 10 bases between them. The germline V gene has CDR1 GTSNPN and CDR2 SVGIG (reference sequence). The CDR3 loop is CAWRAGFNTGELFF. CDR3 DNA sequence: TGTGCCTGGAGGGCCGGGTTTAACACCGGGGAGCTGTTTTTT.

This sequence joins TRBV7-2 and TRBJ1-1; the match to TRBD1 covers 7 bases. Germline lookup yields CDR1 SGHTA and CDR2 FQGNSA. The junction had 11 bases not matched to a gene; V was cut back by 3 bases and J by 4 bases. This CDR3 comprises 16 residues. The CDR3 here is CASSFRSTGLSTEAFF. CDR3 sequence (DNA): TGTGCCAGCAGCTTCCGATCGACAGGGCTATCCACTGAAGCTTTCTTT. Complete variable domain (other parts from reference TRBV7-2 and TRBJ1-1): GAGVSQSPSNKVTEKGKDVELRCDPISGHTALYWYRQSLGQGLEFLIYFQGNSAPDKSGLPSDRFSAERTGGSVSTLTIQRTQQEDSAVYLCASSFRSTGLSTEAFFGQGTRLTVV.

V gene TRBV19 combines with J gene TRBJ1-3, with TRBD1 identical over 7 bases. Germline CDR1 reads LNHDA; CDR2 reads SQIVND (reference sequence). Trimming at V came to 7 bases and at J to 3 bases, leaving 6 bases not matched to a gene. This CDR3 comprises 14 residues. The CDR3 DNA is TGTGCCAGTACCAACCCAGGGGGTGGAAACACCATATATTTT. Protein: CASTNPGGGNTIYF.

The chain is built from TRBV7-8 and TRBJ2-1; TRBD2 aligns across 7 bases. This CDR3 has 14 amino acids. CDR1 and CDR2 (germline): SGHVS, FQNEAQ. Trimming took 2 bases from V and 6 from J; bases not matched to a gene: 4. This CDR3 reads CASSLSRTSNEQFF. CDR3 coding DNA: TGTGCCAGCAGCTTAAGTCGGACTAGCAATGAGCAGTTCTTC.

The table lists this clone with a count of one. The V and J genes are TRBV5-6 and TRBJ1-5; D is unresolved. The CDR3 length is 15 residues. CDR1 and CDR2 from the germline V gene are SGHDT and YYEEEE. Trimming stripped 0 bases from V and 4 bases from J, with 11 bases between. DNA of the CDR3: TGTGCCAGCAGCTTGGATTCTGCGGGAAATCAGCCCCAGCATTTT. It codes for CASSLDSAGNQPQHF.

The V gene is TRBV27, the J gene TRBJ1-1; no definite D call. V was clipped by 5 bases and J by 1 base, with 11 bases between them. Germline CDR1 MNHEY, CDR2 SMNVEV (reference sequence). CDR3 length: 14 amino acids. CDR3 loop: CASSPRAGNTEAFF. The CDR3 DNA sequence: TGTGCCAGCAGTCCCCGAGCGGGGAACACTGAAGCTTTCTTT.

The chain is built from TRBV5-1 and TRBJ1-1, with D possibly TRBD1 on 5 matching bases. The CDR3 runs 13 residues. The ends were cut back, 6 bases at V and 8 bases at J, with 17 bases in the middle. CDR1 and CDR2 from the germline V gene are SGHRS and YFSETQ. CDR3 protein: CASTSQGDREAFF. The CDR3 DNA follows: TGCGCCAGCACTTCCCAAGGGGATAGGGAAGCTTTCTTT.

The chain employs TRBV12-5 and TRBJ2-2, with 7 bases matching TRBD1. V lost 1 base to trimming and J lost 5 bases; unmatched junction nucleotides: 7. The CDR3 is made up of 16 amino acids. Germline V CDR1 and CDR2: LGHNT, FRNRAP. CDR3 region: CASGLAGTATTGELFF. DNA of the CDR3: TGTGCTAGTGGTTTGGCCGGGACAGCAACTACCGGGGAGCTGTTTTTT.

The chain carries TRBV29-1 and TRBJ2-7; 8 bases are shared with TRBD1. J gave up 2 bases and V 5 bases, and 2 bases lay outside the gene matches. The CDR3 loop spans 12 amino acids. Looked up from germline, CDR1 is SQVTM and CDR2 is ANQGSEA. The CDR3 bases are TGCAGCGTTAGGACAGGGACCTACGAGCAGTACTTC. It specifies CSVRTGTYEQYF.

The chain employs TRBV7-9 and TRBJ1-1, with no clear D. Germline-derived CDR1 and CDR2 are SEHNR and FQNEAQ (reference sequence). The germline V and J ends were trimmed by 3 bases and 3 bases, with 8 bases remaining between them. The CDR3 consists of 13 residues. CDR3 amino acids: CASSLVTDTEAFF. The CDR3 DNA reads TGTGCCAGCAGCTTGGTCACGGACACTGAAGCTTTCTTT.

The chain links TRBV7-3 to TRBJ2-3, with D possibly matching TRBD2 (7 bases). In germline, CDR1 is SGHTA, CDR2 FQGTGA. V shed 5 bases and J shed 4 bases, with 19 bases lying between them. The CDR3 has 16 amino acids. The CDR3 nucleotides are TGTGCCAGCAGCCGCGAGGGGGGGGATCGTTCAGATACGCAGTATTTT. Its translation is CASSREGGDRSDTQYF.

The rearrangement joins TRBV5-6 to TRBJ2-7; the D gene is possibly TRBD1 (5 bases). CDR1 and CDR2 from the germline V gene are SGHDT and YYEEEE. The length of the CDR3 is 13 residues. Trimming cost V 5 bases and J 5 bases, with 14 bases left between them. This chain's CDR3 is CASSRQFPHEQYF. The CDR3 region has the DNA TGTGCCAGCAGTCGACAGTTTCCCCACGAGCAGTACTTC.

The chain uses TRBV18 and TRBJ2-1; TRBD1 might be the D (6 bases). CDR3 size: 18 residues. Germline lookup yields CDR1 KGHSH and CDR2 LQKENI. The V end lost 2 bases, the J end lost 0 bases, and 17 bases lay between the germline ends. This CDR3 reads CASSPITGIGASYNEQFF. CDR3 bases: TGTGCCAGCTCACCAATCACAGGGATTGGGGCCTCCTACAATGAGCAGTTCTTC.

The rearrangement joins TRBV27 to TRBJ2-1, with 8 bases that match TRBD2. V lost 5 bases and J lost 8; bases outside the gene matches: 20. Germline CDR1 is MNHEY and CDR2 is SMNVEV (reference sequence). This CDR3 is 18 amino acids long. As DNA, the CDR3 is TGTGCCAGCAGTCCCCATCCGCGGGGGGTCGCTAGAGGGGATGAGCAGTTCTTC. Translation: CASSPHPRGVARGDEQFF.

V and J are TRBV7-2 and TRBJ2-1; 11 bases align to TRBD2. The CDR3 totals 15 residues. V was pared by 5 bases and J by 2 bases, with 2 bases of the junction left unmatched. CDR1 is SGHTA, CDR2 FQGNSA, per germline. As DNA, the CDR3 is TGTGCCAGCAGCGAACTAGCGGGGGCCTACAATGAGCAGTTCTTC. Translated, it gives CASSELAGAYNEQFF.

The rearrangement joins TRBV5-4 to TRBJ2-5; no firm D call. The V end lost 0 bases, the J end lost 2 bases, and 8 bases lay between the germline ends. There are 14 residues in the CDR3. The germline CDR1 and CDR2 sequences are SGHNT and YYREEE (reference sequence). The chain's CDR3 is CASSLDGLQETQYF. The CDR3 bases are TGTGCCAGCAGCTTGGATGGGCTACAAGAGACCCAGTACTTC.